Detailed here is one TCR beta chain. Gene names refer to mouse genes. These data belong to a study of CD8+ T cells in alopecia areata. Researchers sorted pooled cutaneous lymph node cells on the basis of CD4, CD8alpha, NKG2D, NKG2ACE and other markers. RNA extraction was followed by reverse transcription into cDNA, which acted as the sequencing template. Profiling relied on immunoSEQ multiplex PCR, and the TCRdb table lists in-frame clones only, not all of them. This sample comprises 250,000 or so clones, none seen once only. The sequence was collected from a C3H/HeJ mouse with alopecia areata. The strain bears MHC haplotype H2-k. Sequences were obtained from CD4+ T cells sorted from a lymph node.

CDR3 bases read: TGTGCCAGCAGTATACTCGGACAGAAGGGGAATTCGCCC. Protein product: CASSILGQKGNSP. The whole CDR3 sequence reads CASSILGQKGNSPLYF. The rearrangement joins TRBV19 to TRBJ1-6, with D possibly matching TRBD1 (6 bases). The CDR3 end falls 3 residues outside the read, so it is completed with the germline J gene. TRBJ1-6 is an ORF, with its function uncertain. The CDR3 spans 16 residues. Trimming pared 1 base from V and 7 bases from J, leaving 15 bases between. Germline V gives CDR1 FNHDT, CDR2 SITEND (reference sequence).